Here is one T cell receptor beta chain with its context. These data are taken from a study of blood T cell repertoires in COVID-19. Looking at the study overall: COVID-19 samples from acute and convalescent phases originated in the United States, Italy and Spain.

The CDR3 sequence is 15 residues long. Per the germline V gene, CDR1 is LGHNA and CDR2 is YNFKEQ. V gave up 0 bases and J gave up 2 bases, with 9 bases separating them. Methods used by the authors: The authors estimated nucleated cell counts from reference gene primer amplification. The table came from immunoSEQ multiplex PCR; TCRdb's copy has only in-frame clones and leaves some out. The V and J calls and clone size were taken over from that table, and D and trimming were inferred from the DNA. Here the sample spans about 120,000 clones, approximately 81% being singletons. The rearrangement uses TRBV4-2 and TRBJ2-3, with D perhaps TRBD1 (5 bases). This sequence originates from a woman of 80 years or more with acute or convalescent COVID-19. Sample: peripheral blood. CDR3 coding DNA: TGTGCCAGCAGCCAAGAATTCGGACACACAGATACGCAGTATTTT. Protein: CASSQEFGHTDTQYF.